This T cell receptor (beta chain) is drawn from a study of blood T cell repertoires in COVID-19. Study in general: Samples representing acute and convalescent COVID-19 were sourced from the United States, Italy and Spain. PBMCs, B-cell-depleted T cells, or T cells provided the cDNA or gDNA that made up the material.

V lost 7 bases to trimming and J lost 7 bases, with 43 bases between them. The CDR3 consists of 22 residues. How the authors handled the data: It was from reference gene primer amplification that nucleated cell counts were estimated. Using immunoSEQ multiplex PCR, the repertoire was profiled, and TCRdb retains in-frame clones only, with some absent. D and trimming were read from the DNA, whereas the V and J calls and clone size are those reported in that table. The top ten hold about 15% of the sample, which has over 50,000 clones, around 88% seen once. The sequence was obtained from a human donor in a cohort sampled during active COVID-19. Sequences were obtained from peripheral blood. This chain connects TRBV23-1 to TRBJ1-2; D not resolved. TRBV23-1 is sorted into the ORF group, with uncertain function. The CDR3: CASIPLGGGFPYDPYVHGGYTF. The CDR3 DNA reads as TGCGCCAGCATCCCGTTAGGAGGAGGGTTTCCGTATGACCCGTACGTTCACGGTGGCTACACCTTC.